Below are 18 T cell receptor beta chains sequenced from a single sample in a study of blood T cell repertoires in COVID-19. Profiling relied on immunoSEQ multiplex PCR, and the TCRdb table lists in-frame clones only, not all of them. The sample has about 90,000 clones, around 89% seen once. Sequences were obtained from peripheral blood. The receptors originated from a man aged 50 or older with COVID-19, enrolled during active disease.

The rearrangement links TRBV6-5 to TRBJ2-1; D not resolved. Per the germline V gene, CDR1 is MNHEY and CDR2 is SVGAGI. The germline V and J ends were trimmed by 1 base and 10 bases, with 8 bases remaining between them. This CDR3 region has 12 residues. CDR3 loop: CASSYLVGEQFF. As DNA, the CDR3 is TGTGCCAGCAGTTACTTAGTCGGGGAGCAGTTCTTC.

V usage is TRBV10-2 and J usage is TRBJ2-7; no firm D call. CDR3 length equals 15 residues. The V end was cut by 0 bases, the J end by 3 bases, with 12 bases between. Germline loops: CDR1 WSHSY, CDR2 SAAADI. Here the CDR3 reads CASSESRQVNYEQYF. CDR3 sequence (DNA): TGCGCCAGCAGTGAGTCCCGGCAGGTCAACTACGAGCAGTACTTC.

The chain recombines TRBV25-1 with TRBJ2-1; possibly TRBD1 for D (6 bases). Germline V lookup: CDR1 MGHDK, CDR2 SYGVNS. The CDR3 is 13 residues long. V dropped 3 bases and J dropped 7 bases, with 10 bases sitting between them. The CDR3 bases are TGTGCCAGCAGTGACTGGACAGAAAATGAGCAGTTCTTC. Its translation: CASSDWTENEQFF.

The chain recombines TRBV3-1 (or the pseudogene TRBV3-2) with TRBJ2-1; TRBD1 matches 9 bases. Per the germline V gene, CDR1 is LGHDT and CDR2 is YNNKEL (reference sequence). Trimming removed 4 bases from V and 4 bases from J; junction bases left unmatched: 2. The CDR3 length is 14 residues. The CDR3 here is CASSLGTGYNEQFF. In DNA, the CDR3 is TGTGCCAGCAGCCTCGGGACAGGGTACAATGAGCAGTTCTTC.

This chain joins TRBV27 and TRBJ1-4; D perhaps matches TRBD1 (6 bases). Per germline, CDR1 MNHEY and CDR2 SMNVEV (reference sequence). The V gene lost 2 bases and the J gene lost 0 bases, with 10 bases spanning the gap. This CDR3 is 16 amino acids long. CDR3 sequence (DNA): TGTGCCAGCAGTTTACGAACAGGGTCAACTAATGAAAAACTGTTTTTT. Translation gives CASSLRTGSTNEKLFF.

V and J are TRBV6-2 or TRBV6-3 and TRBJ2-1; 7 bases line up with TRBD2. V gave up 6 bases and J gave up 6 bases; unmatched junction bases: 11. CDR1 and CDR2 from the germline V gene are MNHEY and SVGEGT. This CDR3 is built from 15 residues. The CDR3 loop reads CASSSHRGDFNEQFF. As DNA, the CDR3 is TGTGCCAGCAGCTCGCATCGGGGGGATTTCAATGAGCAGTTCTTC.

This clone appeared once. V is TRBV4-3 and J is TRBJ2-1; TRBD1 matches at 10 bases. CDR3 length: 15 residues. Losses at the gene ends were 4 bases for V and 8 bases for J; bases not matched to a gene: 8. Germline V gene sequence: CDR1 LGHNA, CDR2 YSLEER. The CDR3 coding sequence is TGCGCCAGCAGCCCCAAAAGACAGGGGGCGGATGAGCAGTTCTTC. Amino acids: CASSPKRQGADEQFF.

The chain links TRBV28 to TRBJ2-1; D gene ambiguous. Germline CDR1 reads MDHEN; CDR2 reads SYDVKM. Trimming removed 11 bases from V and 0 bases from J, with 20 bases in between. The CDR3 is made up of 16 amino acids. CDR3 bases: TGTGCCGTTAAACCCCCCCCCGGTAGCTCCTACAATGAGCAGTTCTTC. It encodes CAVKPPPGSSYNEQFF.

This clone occurred once. V usage is TRBV30 and J usage is TRBJ1-6; 8 bases line up with TRBD1. Trimming at V came to 3 bases and at J to 14 bases, leaving 9 bases not matched to a gene. The CDR3 is 13 residues long. Germline loops: CDR1 GTSNPN, CDR2 SVGIG (reference sequence). The CDR3 nucleotides read TGTGCCTGGAGCCCTAACAGGGGGAGATCCCTCCACTTT. It codes for CAWSPNRGRSLHF. The complete variable domain, with remaining parts taken from reference TRBV30 and TRBJ1-6, reads SQTIHQWPATLVQPVGSPLSLECTVEGTSNPNLYWYRQAAGRGLQLLFYSVGIGQISSEVPQNLSASRPQDRQFILSSKKLLLSDSGFYLCAWSPNRGRSLHFGNGTRLTVT.

The V and J genes are TRBV10-3 and TRBJ2-7, with 8 nucleotides matching TRBD1. Per germline, CDR1 ENHRY and CDR2 SYGVKD. The V gene end was trimmed by 6 bases and the J gene end by 5 bases; junction bases not matched to a gene: 3. This CDR3 is built from 12 residues. This CDR3 is CAIRGQDDEQYF. DNA of the CDR3: TGTGCCATCAGGGGACAGGACGACGAGCAGTACTTC.

The chain has TRBV7-2 and TRBJ1-6; D possibly corresponds to TRBD1 (6 bases). The germline V gene has CDR1 SGHTA and CDR2 FQGNSA. The CDR3 contains 17 residues. V was trimmed by 1 base and J by 2 bases, leaving 12 bases between them. The CDR3 region has the DNA TGTGCCAGCAGCTTAGTGTCCCAGGGGACCTATAATTCACCCCTCCACTTT. Protein sequence: CASSLVSQGTYNSPLHF.

This chain uses TRBV28 with TRBJ1-2, with 10 bases identical to TRBD1. Trimming cost V 7 bases and J 5 bases; bases outside gene matches: 4. The CDR3 totals 13 residues. Germline V gene data show CDR1 as MDHEN and CDR2 as SYDVKM. CDR3 sequence reads: CASMDRGSYGYTF. DNA of the CDR3: TGTGCCAGCATGGACAGGGGGTCGTATGGCTACACCTTC.

V gene TRBV10-3 combines with J gene TRBJ2-1; 14 nucleotides align to TRBD2. V trimming: 4 bases; J trimming: 8 bases; junction bases outside the gene matches: 10. Looked up from germline, CDR1 is ENHRY and CDR2 is SYGVKD. The CDR3 spans 17 residues. CDR3 in amino acids: CAISGSGLAGGWDEQFF. The CDR3 DNA is TGTGCCATCAGTGGGTCCGGACTAGCGGGGGGATGGGATGAGCAGTTCTTC.

The chain couples TRBV4-1 to TRBJ2-3; 9 nucleotides match TRBD2. The J segment lost 5 bases and the V segment lost 1 base, leaving 7 bases of the junction unmatched. The CDR3 spans 16 residues. In germline, CDR1 is MGHRA, CDR2 YSYEKL. The CDR3 reads CASSQGSSGAEDTQYF. The CDR3 DNA sequence: TGCGCCAGCAGCCAAGGCTCTAGCGGGGCTGAAGATACGCAGTATTTT.

The rearrangement links TRBV3-1 (or the pseudogene TRBV3-2) to TRBJ2-7, with D perhaps TRBD2 (5 bases). Germline values: CDR1 LGHDT, CDR2 YNNKEL (reference sequence). V shed 1 base and J shed 1 base, with 14 bases lying between them. The CDR3 is 16 amino acids. DNA of the CDR3: TGTGCCAGCAGCCAAGTTTCGAGGGTGATATCCTACGAGCAGTACTTC. Amino acids: CASSQVSRVISYEQYF.

The chain links TRBV15 to TRBJ1-3; a weak D match, TRBD1 (6 bases). V gave up 0 bases and J gave up 0 bases, with 15 bases separating them. The germline gives CDR1 LNHNV, CDR2 YYDKDF (reference sequence). This CDR3 comprises 18 residues. The CDR3 loop reads CATSRDPSAGVSGNTIYF. CDR3 nucleotide sequence: TGTGCCACCAGCAGAGACCCCTCGGCAGGGGTCTCTGGAAACACCATATATTTT. The entire variable domain, with the rest obtained from reference TRBV15 and TRBJ1-3, is as follows: DAMVIQNPRYQVTQFGKPVTLSCSQTLNHNVMYWYQQKSSQAPKLLFHYYDKDFNNEADTPDNFQSRRPNTSFCFLDIRSPGLGDTAMYLCATSRDPSAGVSGNTIYFGEGSWLTVV.

The chain uses TRBV28 and TRBJ1-5; 7 positions match TRBD1. Per the germline V gene, CDR1 is MDHEN and CDR2 is SYDVKM. The V and J ends lost 8 bases and 3 bases, in that order; junction bases with no gene match: 10. CDR3 length: 15 residues. The CDR3 is CASGRDGTVNQPQHF. CDR3 in DNA: TGTGCCAGCGGGCGAGATGGGACAGTCAATCAGCCCCAGCATTTT.

The chain couples TRBV19 to TRBJ1-5, with D hard to call. The germline CDR1 and CDR2 sequences are LNHDA and SQIVND (reference sequence). V lost 5 bases, J lost 5 bases, and 7 bases lay in between. This CDR3 region has 12 residues. CDR3 protein: CASSRVYQPQHF. For the CDR3, the DNA is TGTGCCAGTAGTCGTGTTTATCAGCCCCAGCATTTT.